The 2 T cell receptor beta chains listed next were all sequenced from one sample in a study of cytomegalovirus exposure and HLA in healthy donors. The data were produced by immunoSEQ multiplex PCR, yet TCRdb's version contains in-frame clones alone and is incomplete. This table holds approximately 270,000 clones, around 87% found once. The sequencing input was PBMCs. The source of these receptors is a woman between 18 and 29 years old in good health and CMV-seronegative.

CDR3 sequence (DNA): TGTGCCAGCTCACCAACCAGCGGGGGGGCCGTCGAGCAGTACGTC. This translates into CASSPTSGGAVEQYV. This sequence joins TRBV18 and TRBJ2-7; 10 bases line up with TRBD2. The CDR3 spans 15 residues. Germline V gene sequence: CDR1 KGHSH, CDR2 LQKENI. V shed 2 bases, J shed 6 bases, and the junction held 7 bases outside the gene matches.

This chain links TRBV6-5 with TRBJ2-1; the D gene is possibly TRBD2 (6 bases). Per the germline V gene, CDR1 is MNHEY and CDR2 is SVGAGI. V was trimmed by 0 bases and J by 3 bases, leaving 12 bases between them. The CDR3 spans 16 residues. CDR3 coding DNA: TGTGCCAGCAGTTACTCTACGGGGGAATTCTACAATGAGCAGTTCTTC. This codes for CASSYSTGEFYNEQFF.